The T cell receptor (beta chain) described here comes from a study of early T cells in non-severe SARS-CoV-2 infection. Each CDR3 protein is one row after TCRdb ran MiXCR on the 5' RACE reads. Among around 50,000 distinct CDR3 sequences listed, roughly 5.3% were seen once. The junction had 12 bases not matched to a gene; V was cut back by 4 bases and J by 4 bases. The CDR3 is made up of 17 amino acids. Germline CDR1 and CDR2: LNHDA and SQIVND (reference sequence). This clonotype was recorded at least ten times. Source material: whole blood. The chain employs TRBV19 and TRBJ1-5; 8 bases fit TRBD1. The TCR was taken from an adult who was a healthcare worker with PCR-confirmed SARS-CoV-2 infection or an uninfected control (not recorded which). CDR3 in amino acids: CASSNRDRRKGNQPQHF. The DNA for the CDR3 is TGTGCCAGTAGTAACCGGGACAGGCGGAAAGGAAATCAGCCCCAGCATTTT.